Given below is one T cell receptor (beta chain) in context. There is no known antigen for this receptor. Per-nucleotide qualities are absent, and no much larger clonotype sits a single base away. The data were taken from a study of blood T cell repertoires in COVID-19 (dated by TCRdb to 2018 to 2021). In the study overall: Samples from collaborators originated in the United States, Italy and Spain and spanned both the acute and convalescent phases of COVID-19. The prospective study material was composed of cDNA or gDNA derived from T cells, B-cell-depleted T cells, or PBMCs. Deeply sampled blood TCRbeta repertoires from subjects exposed to, actively infected with, or recovered from COVID-19 were included in the dataset. The repertoires were made available in a free public database intended to serve as a resource for research on the immune response to SARS-CoV-2. The samples were drawn from two sources: the first 160 participants of the ongoing ImmuneRACE study, and 1,200 or so subjects contributed by 6 global collaborators. The sample metadata nearly always contained a de-identified subject ID, COVID-19 status, age in years and sex. Where available, HLA class I and class II types were taken from metadata supplied by the sample provider and were not determined by assay-based typing. Overall study outcomes, separate from this receptor: The amount of clinical and demographic metadata varied by source and participant and was provided uncurated.

The CDR3 spans 15 residues, from the cysteine through the phenylalanine. Only the CDR3 part of the read is kept: 45 bases, read in frame from the first base. Via the germline V gene (reference sequence), CDR1 is LNHDA and CDR2 SQIVND. Here V drops 5 bases and J drops 8 bases, and the junction holds 7 bases not matched to any gene. TCRbeta CDR3 regions were amplified from genomic DNA using the immunoSEQ Assay, a bias-controlled multiplex PCR. For the original study's pipeline: Within the assay, amplification of reference gene primers was used to estimate how many nucleated cells each sample contained. Sequence reads were collapsed and filtered to measure the absolute abundance of every unique TCRbeta CDR3 rearrangement. For each sample, productive Simpson clonality was calculated by taking the square root of Simpson's diversity index across productive rearrangements. What TCRdb holds here is the immuneACCESS table cut down to in-frame rearrangements. Part of the clones is not present; checked against another copy, under half of the missing clones reflect an unresolved V gene, and the others are unexplained. D and trimming were read from the DNA, whereas the V and J calls and clone size are those reported in that table. This sample comprises 330,000 or so clones, 92% of them detected only once. Around 18% of the sample is held by the ten biggest clonotypes.

Enrolling through a virtual design, the prospective study's participants ranged in age from roughly 18 to 95 years and lived across some 22 United States geographic areas. In the prospective study, cohorts were assigned on the basis of participant-reported clinical history obtained from a screening survey and a study questionnaire. Recovered participants in ImmuneRACE Cohort 3 were defined by two consecutive negative NP/OP PCR tests, clearance by a healthcare professional, or resolution of symptoms. In the prospective study, mobile phlebotomists collected whole blood, serum and a nasopharyngeal or oropharyngeal swab from each participant. Additional blood draws and questionnaires over a roughly two-month period could optionally be provided by prospective study participants. Prospective study blood samples were shipped either frozen or at room temperature before DNA extraction.

Sequenced material: PBMCs or T cells enriched from blood (not recorded which). Recombination joined TRBV19 with TRBJ1-4, and 11 junctional nucleotides match TRBD1. This receptor was taken from a woman aged 30 to 39 who had recovered from COVID-19. This receptor carries the CDR3 CASSSPGQGVEKLFF. The DNA is as follows: TGTGCCAGTAGTTCCCCGGGACAGGGGGTGGAAAAACTGTTTTTT.